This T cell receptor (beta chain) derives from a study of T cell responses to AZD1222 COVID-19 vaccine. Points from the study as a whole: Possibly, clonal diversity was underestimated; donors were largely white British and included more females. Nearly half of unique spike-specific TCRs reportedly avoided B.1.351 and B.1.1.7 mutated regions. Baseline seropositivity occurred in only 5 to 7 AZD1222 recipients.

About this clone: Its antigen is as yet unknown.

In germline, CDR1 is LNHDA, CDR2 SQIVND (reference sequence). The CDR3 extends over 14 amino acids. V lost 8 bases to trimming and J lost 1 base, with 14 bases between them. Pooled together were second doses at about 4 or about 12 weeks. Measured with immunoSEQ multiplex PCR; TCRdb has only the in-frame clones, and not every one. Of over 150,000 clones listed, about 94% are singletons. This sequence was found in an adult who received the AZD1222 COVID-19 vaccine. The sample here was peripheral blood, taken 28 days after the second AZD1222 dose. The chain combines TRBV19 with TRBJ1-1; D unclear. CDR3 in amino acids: CASFRRRGNTEAFF. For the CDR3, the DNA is TGTGCCAGTTTCCGCCGTCGGGGGAACACTGAAGCTTTCTTT.